This record looks at one TCR beta chain sequence and its context. Its antigen remains undetermined. No base quality information exists; no much larger clone differs at one position. This record belongs to a study of Ad26.COV2.S vaccination and SARS-CoV-2 variants (dated by TCRdb to 2020 to 2022). Notes on the research overall: Vaccine-arm donors came from COV1001, a multicentre, randomized, double-blind, placebo-controlled phase I-IIa trial of Ad26.COV2.S in healthy adults. Sequencing of the TCRbeta repertoire served to evaluate the specificity and breadth of SARS-CoV-2-reactive T cell receptors following Ad26.COV2.S vaccination. The TCR-sequenced set comprised approximately 32 samples: about 19 Ad26.COV2.S vaccine recipients, 5 placebo recipients and 8 SARS-CoV-2 convalescent individuals. Dosing of Ad26.COV2.S was intramuscular, at either 5x10^10 or 1x10^11 viral particles, delivered as one shot or as two shots spaced 56 days apart. Investigators remained blinded to trial group allocation during experiments and outcome assessment. Trial participants were randomized into five groups of five, in which low-dose or high-dose Ad26.COV2.S was given once or twice, or placebo was given on both occasions.

Interpreted using the paper, the treatment or condition label stands for: 15 to 20 received Ad26.COV2.S at low or high dose, single or two shots; 5 received placebo; per-sample allocation not given. Repertoires of vaccine and placebo recipients were sequenced from samples collected on day 63 after the first injection. Cohort 1b enrolled about 25 adults aged 18-55 years at a single site in Boston, USA, between 29 July and 7 August 2020. Ad26.COV2.S was a replication-incompetent adenovirus type 26 vector expressing a prefusion-stabilized SARS-CoV-2 spike protein from the original Wuhan strain. The immunoSEQ Assay was the method used to sequence TCRbeta CDR3 regions. After extraction, genomic DNA underwent amplification by bias-controlled multiplex PCR, followed by high-throughput sequencing. As for the original processing: To quantify the absolute abundance of each unique TCRbeta CDR3 region, sequences were collapsed and filtered. Usable DNA was measured by amplifying reference genes present in all nucleated cells, and TCRbeta template counts were normalized to that usable DNA to estimate T cell fraction. Repertoire TCRs were annotated as SARS-CoV-2-specific when V gene, CDR3 amino acid sequence and J gene were exactly matched to a known reactive TCR set. The reference SARS-CoV-2 TCR set was obtained from MIRA and was filtered for enrichment in COVID-19-positive ImmuneCODE repertoires, whereby public or cross-reactive TCRs were removed. Using the MIRA antigens, annotated TCRs were further analysed by specific ORF or by position within an ORF. Breadth was defined as the number of annotated unique rearrangements divided by the total number of unique productive rearrangements, and depth was defined as the summed frequency of the annotated unique rearrangements. Group comparisons of TCR breadth used two-sided Wilcoxon rank-sum tests. Held by TCRdb, this immuneACCESS table contains in-frame sequences only and omits some clones. Under half of the omission traces to an unresolved V gene where checked; the cause of the rest is unknown. D and trimming were read from the DNA, whereas the V and J calls and clone size are those reported in that table. The sample records around 300,000 clones, 70% to 90% of which are singletons. Around 10% of the sample belongs to the ten largest clones.

Beyond this particular receptor, the publication reports: After vaccination, substantial breadth of spike-specific CD8+ and CD4+ T cell responses was reported. The authors noted that the TCR breadth and depth analyses may have underestimated total T cell responses. Comparable non-spike TCR breadth was observed between vaccine and placebo recipients, consistent with only spike being contained in the vaccine. The study lacked the statistical power to compare responses across vaccine doses or regimens. Higher spike-specific TCR breadth was observed in Ad26.COV2.S recipients than in placebo recipients (P = 0.0014).

This material consisted of peripheral blood, taken in a trial of Ad26.COV2.S vaccine versus placebo. The receptor's source is a person aged 18-65 years who received the Ad26.COV2.S COVID-19 vaccine or a placebo.

The CDR3 corresponds to CSVEGDFGTEAFF. The DNA reads as follows: TGCAGCGTTGAAGGGGATTTTGGGACTGAAGCTTTCTTT. The chain is assembled from TRBV29-1 and TRBJ1-1; the D gene cannot be resolved reliably. V is clipped by 1 base and J by 5 bases, and the sequence between their germline boundaries is 11 bases long. The CDR3, cysteine through phenylalanine, is 13 amino acids long. Just the 39-base CDR3 DNA is kept, in frame starting at base 1. The germline V gene supplies CDR1 SQVTM and CDR2 ANQGSEA.